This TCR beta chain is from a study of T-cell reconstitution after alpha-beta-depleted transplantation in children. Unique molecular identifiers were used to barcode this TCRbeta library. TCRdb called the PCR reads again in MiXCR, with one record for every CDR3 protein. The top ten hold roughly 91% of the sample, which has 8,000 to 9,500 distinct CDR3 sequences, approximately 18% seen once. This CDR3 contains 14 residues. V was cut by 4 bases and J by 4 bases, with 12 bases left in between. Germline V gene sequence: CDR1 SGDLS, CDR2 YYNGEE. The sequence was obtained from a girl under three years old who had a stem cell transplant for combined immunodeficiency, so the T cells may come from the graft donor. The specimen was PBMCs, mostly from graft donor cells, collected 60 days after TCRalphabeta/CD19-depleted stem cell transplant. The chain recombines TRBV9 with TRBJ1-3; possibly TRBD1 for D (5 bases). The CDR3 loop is CASSTAGRGNTIYF. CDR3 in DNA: TGTGCCAGCAGCACCGCGGGACGAGGAAACACCATATATTTT.